This T cell receptor (beta chain) emerged from a study of blood T cell repertoires in COVID-19. The overall study: COVID-19 samples collected from the United States, Italy and Spain covered acute and convalescent phases.

Allocation to cohorts depended on clinical history reported by the participants. The trim removed 3 bases at V and 0 bases at J, leaving 8 bases unmatched. This CDR3 region has 16 residues. Germline loops: CDR1 SGHRS, CDR2 YFSETQ. This table comes from immunoSEQ multiplex PCR, and its TCRdb copy is limited to in-frame clones, with some not included. The data contain about 200,000 clones, about 87% of them seen just once; the ten biggest clones take up over 1%. This sequence originates from a man younger than 40 who had recovered from COVID-19. This sequence joins TRBV5-1 and TRBJ2-7, with TRBD1 matching over 8 bases. The sample consisted of PBMCs or T cells enriched from blood (not recorded which). The CDR3 bases are TGCGCCAGCAGCTGGACAGGGTGGGAGAGCTCCTACGAGCAGTACTTC. This codes for CASSWTGWESSYEQYF.